The source of this TCR beta chain is a study of CXCR3-negative and CXCR3-positive naive CD8 T cells. Study-wide context: The libraries yielded around 140 million TRB reads, about 1.5 +/- 0.3 million each. Study results and limitations: Naive subsets showed comparable surface CD5, and TCR interaction strength was also inferred from TRB CDR3 physicochemistry. Researchers report that CXCR3-positive naive cells carry more hydrophobic TRB CDR3s than CXCR3-negative naive cells. Similar TRBV-TRBJ usage characterized naive CXCR3-negative and CXCR3-positive cells; memory cells differed.

TRB cDNA libraries were made by UMI-labeled 5' RACE. From the 5' RACE reads, TCRdb lists one entry per CDR3 protein and no DNA. Here the sample table reports tens of thousands of distinct CDR3 sequences. The CDR3 runs to 13 residues. Germline values: CDR1 MDHEN, CDR2 SYDVKM. As for this clonotype: The target antigen is unknown.

Sequenced: naive CXCR3- CD8+ T cells from blood. Stated subset: CD45RO-CCR7+CD27+CD95- naive CD8+ T cells lacking CXCR3 (TNR3-). The chain has TRBV28 and TRBJ2-1. The receptor was derived from a human donor in good health. Some clones in this sample may be carry-over from other donors' samples. CDR3 region: CASSPPTYNEQFF.